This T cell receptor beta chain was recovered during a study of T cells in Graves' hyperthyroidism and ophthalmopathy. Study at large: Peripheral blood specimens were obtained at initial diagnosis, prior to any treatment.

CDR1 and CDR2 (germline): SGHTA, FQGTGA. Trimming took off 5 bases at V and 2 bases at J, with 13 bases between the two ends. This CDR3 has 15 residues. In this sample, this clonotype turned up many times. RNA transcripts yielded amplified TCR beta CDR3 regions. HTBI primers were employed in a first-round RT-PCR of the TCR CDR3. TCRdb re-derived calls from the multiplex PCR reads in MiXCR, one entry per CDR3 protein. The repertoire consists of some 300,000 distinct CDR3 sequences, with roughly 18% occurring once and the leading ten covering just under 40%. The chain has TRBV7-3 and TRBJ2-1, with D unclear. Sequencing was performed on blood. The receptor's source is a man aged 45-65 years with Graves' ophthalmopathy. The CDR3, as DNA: TGTGCCAGCAGCGCACTCCCGGGTACCTACAATGAGCAGTTCTTC. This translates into CASSALPGTYNEQFF.